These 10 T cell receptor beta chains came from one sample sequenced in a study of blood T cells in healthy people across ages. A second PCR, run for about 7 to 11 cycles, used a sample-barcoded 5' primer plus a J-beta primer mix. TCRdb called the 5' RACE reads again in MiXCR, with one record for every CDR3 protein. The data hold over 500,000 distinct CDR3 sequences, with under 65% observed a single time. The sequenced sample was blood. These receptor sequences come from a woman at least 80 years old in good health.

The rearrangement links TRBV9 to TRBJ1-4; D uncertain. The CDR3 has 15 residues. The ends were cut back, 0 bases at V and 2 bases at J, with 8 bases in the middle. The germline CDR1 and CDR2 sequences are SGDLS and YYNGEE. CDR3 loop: CASSVGMVTNEKLFF. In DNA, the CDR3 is TGTGCCAGCAGCGTAGGAATGGTGACTAATGAAAAACTGTTTTTT.

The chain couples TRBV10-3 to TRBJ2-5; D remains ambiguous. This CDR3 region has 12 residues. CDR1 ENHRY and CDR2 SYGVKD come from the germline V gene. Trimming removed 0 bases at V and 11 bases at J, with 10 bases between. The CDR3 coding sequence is TGTGCCATCAGTGAGTCGACGGCGCGGCAGTACTTC. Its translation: CAISESTARQYF.

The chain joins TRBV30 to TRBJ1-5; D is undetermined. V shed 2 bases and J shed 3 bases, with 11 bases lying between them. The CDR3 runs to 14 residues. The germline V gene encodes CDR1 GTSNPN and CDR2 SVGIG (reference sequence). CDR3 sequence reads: CAWSIGRSNQPQHF. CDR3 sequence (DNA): TGTGCCTGGAGTATCGGGAGATCCAATCAGCCCCAGCATTTT.

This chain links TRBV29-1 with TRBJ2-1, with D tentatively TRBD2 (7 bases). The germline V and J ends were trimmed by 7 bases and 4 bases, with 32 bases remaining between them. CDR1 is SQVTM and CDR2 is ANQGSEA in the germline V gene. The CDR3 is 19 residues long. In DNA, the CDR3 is TGCAGCGCCCGAGGGGGGAGGTCTAGCGGAGAACGAACTTACAATGAGCAGTTCTTC. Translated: CSARGGRSSGERTYNEQFF.

CDR3 in DNA: TGTGCCAGCGGACTAGAGGGGTATGAGCAGTTCTTC. It specifies CASGLEGYEQFF. The chain recombines TRBV10-3 with TRBJ2-1, with 7 bases lining up with TRBD2. This CDR3 is 12 amino acids long. J was trimmed by 8 bases and V by 10 bases; bases with no gene match: 8. Per germline, CDR1 ENHRY and CDR2 SYGVKD.

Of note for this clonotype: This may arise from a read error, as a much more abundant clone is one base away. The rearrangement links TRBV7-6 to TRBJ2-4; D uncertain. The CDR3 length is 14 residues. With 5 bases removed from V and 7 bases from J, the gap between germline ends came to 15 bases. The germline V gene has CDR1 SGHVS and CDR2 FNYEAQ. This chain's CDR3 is CASSVLGTGNIQYF. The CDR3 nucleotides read TGTGCCAGCAGCGTATTAGGTACCGGTAACATTCAGTACTTC.

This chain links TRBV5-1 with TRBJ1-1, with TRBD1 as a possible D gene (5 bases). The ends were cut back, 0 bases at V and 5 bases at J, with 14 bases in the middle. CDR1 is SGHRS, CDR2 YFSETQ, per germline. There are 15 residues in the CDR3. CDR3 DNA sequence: TGCGCCAGCAGCTTGGACGGGGCCCCTGGGACTGAAGCTTTCTTT. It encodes CASSLDGAPGTEAFF. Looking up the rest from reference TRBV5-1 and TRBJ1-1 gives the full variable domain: KAGVTQTPRYLIKTRGQQVTLSCSPISGHRSVSWYQQTPGQGLQFLFEYFSETQRNKGNFPGRFSGRQFSNSRSEMNVSTLELGDSALYLCASSLDGAPGTEAFFGQGTRLTVV.

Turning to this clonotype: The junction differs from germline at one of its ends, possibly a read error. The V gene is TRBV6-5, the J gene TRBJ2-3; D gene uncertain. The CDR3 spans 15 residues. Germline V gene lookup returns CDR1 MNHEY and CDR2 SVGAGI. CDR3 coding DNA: TGTGCCAGTAGTTACTCGCAGATTCGCACAGATACGCAGTATTTT. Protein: CASSYSQIRTDTQYF.

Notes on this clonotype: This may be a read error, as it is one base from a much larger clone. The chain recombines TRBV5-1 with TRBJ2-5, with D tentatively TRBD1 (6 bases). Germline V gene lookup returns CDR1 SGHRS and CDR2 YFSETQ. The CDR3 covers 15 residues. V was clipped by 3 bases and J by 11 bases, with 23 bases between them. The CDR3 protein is CASSSDGQNYNEQYF. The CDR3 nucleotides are TGCGCCAGCAGCTCTGATGGACAGAACTACAATGAGCAGTACTTC.

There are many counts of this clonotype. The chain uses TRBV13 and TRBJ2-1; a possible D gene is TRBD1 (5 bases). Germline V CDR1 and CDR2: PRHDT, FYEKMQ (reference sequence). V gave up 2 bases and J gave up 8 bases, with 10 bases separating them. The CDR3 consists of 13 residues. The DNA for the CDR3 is TGTGCCAGCAGCTTAAGGCGACAGCATGAGCAGTTCTTC. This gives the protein CASSLRRQHEQFF. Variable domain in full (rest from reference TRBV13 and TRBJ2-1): AAGVIQSPRHLIKEKRETATLKCYPIPRHDTVYWYQQGPGQDPQFLISFYEKMQSDKGSIPDRFSAQQFSDYHSELNMSSLELGDSALYFCASSLRRQHEQFFGPGTRLTVL.